The text below deals with one T cell receptor beta chain. Specified time point: after dendritic cell vaccination, including at tumor progression/relapse. Before vaccination, two weeks after the third vaccination, and at progression, PBMC were collected. Profiling relied on immunoSEQ multiplex PCR, and the TCRdb table lists in-frame clones only, not all of them. This table has approximately 50,000 clones, more than 75% appearing once. The germline gives CDR1 SGDLS, CDR2 YYNGEE. This CDR3 spans 17 amino acids. V was clipped by 0 bases and J by 3 bases; unmatched bases: 8. The sample originates from a study of glioma-infiltrating T cells after dendritic cell vaccination.

The sequence derives from a human donor with glioblastoma. Sequenced material: blood, taken after dendritic cell vaccination. The chain is built from TRBV9 and TRBJ2-2; 7 nucleotides match TRBD1. In nucleotides, the CDR3 is TGTGCCAGCAGCGTAGAGGCTCGGGACAGTTACACCGGGGAGCTGTTTTTT. Translated, it gives CASSVEARDSYTGELFF.